Presented here are 27 T cell receptor beta chains from one specimen sequenced in a study of CXCR3-negative and CXCR3-positive naive CD8 T cells. 5' RACE that incorporated UMI labels was used to prepare the TRB cDNA libraries. TCRdb reprocessed the 5' RACE reads and reports one entry per CDR3 protein, with no DNA. The sample table sets out approximately 53,000 distinct CDR3 sequences. The sample comprised memory CD8+ T cells from blood. All receptors come from a human donor in good health. Some clones in this sample may be carry-over from other donors' samples.

This chain uses TRBV20-1 with TRBJ2-3; with no DNA, the TCRdb D assignment of TRBD1 cannot be verified. This CDR3 is 15 amino acids long. Germline CDR1 and CDR2: DFQATT and SNEGSKA (reference sequence). The CDR3 sequence is CSATPSTGTTDTQYF.

The chain couples TRBV7-8 to TRBJ1-4; checking the TCRdb D call of TRBD1 is not possible without DNA. CDR3 length: 14 residues. Per the germline V gene, CDR1 is SGHVS and CDR2 is FQNEAQ. CDR3: CASSLGTVPEKLFF. The entire variable domain, with the rest obtained from reference TRBV7-8 and TRBJ1-4, is as follows: GAGVSQSPRYKVAKRGQDVALRCDPISGHVSLFWYQQALGQGPEFLTYFQNEAQLDKSGLPSDRFFAERPEGSVSTLKIQRTQQEDSAVYLCASSLGTVPEKLFFGSGTQLSVL.

This chain connects TRBV9 to TRBJ2-6. This CDR3 is 16 amino acids long. The germline CDR1 and CDR2 sequences are SGDLS and YYNGEE. This CDR3 reads CASSTLGGSGANVLTF.

The CDR3 reads CASSYPVRGGGPEAFF. The chain is built from TRBV6-2 or TRBV6-3 and TRBJ1-1; TCRdb gives TRBD1 as the D gene, but with no DNA this cannot be confirmed. Germline V gene data show CDR1 as MNHEY and CDR2 as SVGEGT. The CDR3 runs to 16 residues.

The V gene is TRBV6-2 or TRBV6-3, the J gene TRBJ2-7; TCRdb gives TRBD2 as the D gene, but with no DNA this cannot be confirmed. CDR1 MNHEY and CDR2 SVGEGT come from the germline V gene. This CDR3 contains 15 residues. The CDR3 region is CASTPGTSGPYEQYF.

The rearrangement uses TRBV12-3 or TRBV12-4 and TRBJ1-1; with no DNA, the TCRdb D assignment of TRBD1 cannot be verified. This CDR3 contains 16 residues. The CDR3 is CASSLSGTGIGTEAFF.

This sequence joins TRBV7-3 and TRBJ2-2; TCRdb's D call, TRBD1, is unchecked because there is no DNA. The CDR3 loop spans 17 amino acids. Germline CDR1 and CDR2: SGHTA and FQGTGA. Here the CDR3 reads CASSLTYRGMDTGELFF.

The chain carries TRBV15 and TRBJ2-1; TCRdb picks TRBD1, but there is no DNA to check that call. The CDR3 has 16 amino acids. CDR1 is LNHNV, CDR2 YYDKDF, per germline (reference sequence). The CDR3 is CATSLEGGGLYNEQFF.

The chain is built from TRBV29-1 and TRBJ2-1; TCRdb picks TRBD1, but there is no DNA to check that call. Germline CDR1 and CDR2: SQVTM and ANQGSEA. There are 14 residues in the CDR3. The CDR3 loop reads CSVEVLQGYNEQFF.

The chain joins TRBV7-9 to TRBJ2-7; TCRdb proposes TRBD2, but this gene call is untestable without DNA. Germline V gene lookup returns CDR1 SEHNR and CDR2 FQNEAQ (reference sequence). This CDR3 region has 15 residues. The CDR3: CASTSTDPSVGEQYF.

This chain links TRBV10-1 with TRBJ2-7; lacking DNA, the TRBD1 call made by TCRdb goes unchecked. CDR1 WNHNN and CDR2 SYGVQD come from the germline V gene (reference sequence). CDR3 size: 15 residues. The CDR3 is CASSDSRGLVYEQYF.

V usage is TRBV20-1 and J usage is TRBJ2-7; TCRdb's D call of TRBD1 is untestable without DNA. Looked up from germline, CDR1 is DFQATT and CDR2 is SNEGSKA (reference sequence). CDR3 length: 14 residues. CDR3 amino acids: CSARGLDRSYEQYF.

The V call is TRBV10-1, the J call TRBJ2-7; TCRdb indicates TRBD2, and absent DNA this call remains unverified. Germline CDR1 is WNHNN and CDR2 is SYGVQD (reference sequence). There are 14 residues in the CDR3. The CDR3 protein is CASSAARVSGEQYF.

CDR3 residues: CASSSIPGNEQFF. V usage is TRBV7-7 and J usage is TRBJ2-1; as DNA is missing, the TRBD1 call by TCRdb cannot be tested. Germline V gene sequence: CDR1 SSHAT, CDR2 FNYEAQ (reference sequence). There are 13 residues in the CDR3.

This CDR3 is CSVEDRVHEQYF. This sequence joins TRBV29-1 and TRBJ2-7; TCRdb reports TRBD1, a call that lacks DNA to check it against. The CDR3 spans 12 residues. Germline assignment: CDR1 SQVTM and CDR2 ANQGSEA.

V and J are TRBV20-1 and TRBJ1-2; checking the TCRdb D call of TRBD1 is not possible without DNA. Germline V lookup: CDR1 DFQATT, CDR2 SNEGSKA (reference sequence). The CDR3 is 14 amino acids. CDR3 sequence: CSAQGGQAGGGYTF.

This chain joins TRBV12-3 or TRBV12-4 and TRBJ1-2; TCRdb gives TRBD1 as the D gene, but with no DNA this cannot be confirmed. The CDR3 sequence is 15 residues long. The CDR3 reads CASRGGTGLNYGYTF.

The rearrangement uses TRBV27 and TRBJ1-2; no DNA is available, so the TRBD1 call from TCRdb remains unchecked. The CDR3 covers 17 residues. Germline loops: CDR1 MNHEY, CDR2 SMNVEV (reference sequence). The chain's CDR3 is CASSFSAGTGLSPGYTF.

The chain links TRBV5-1 to TRBJ2-3; TCRdb proposes TRBD1, but this gene call is untestable without DNA. The CDR3 runs 16 residues. Germline V gene sequence: CDR1 SGHRS, CDR2 YFSETQ. CDR3 residues: CASSLGDRVGTDTQYF.

The chain is built from TRBV7-9 and TRBJ1-5; as DNA is missing, the TRBD1 call by TCRdb cannot be tested. Per germline, CDR1 SEHNR and CDR2 FQNEAQ (reference sequence). The CDR3 is 14 residues long. The CDR3 spells CASSAGGSHQPQHF. The entire variable domain, with the rest obtained from reference TRBV7-9 and TRBJ1-5, is as follows: DTGVSQNPRHKITKRGQNVTFRCDPISEHNRLYWYRQTLGQGPEFLTYFQNEAQLEKSRLLSDRFSAERPKGSFSTLEIQRTEQGDSAMYLCASSAGGSHQPQHFGDGTRLSIL.

The gene calls are TRBV29-1 and TRBJ2-6; TCRdb picks TRBD1, but there is no DNA to check that call. Germline values: CDR1 SQVTM, CDR2 ANQGSEA. The CDR3 consists of 14 residues. The CDR3 loop reads CSVPGLSGANVLTF.

The rearrangement uses TRBV15 and TRBJ2-2. Germline loops: CDR1 LNHNV, CDR2 YYDKDF (reference sequence). This CDR3 is built from 11 residues. This CDR3 reads CATKATGELFF.

V usage is TRBV7-8 and J usage is TRBJ2-5; TCRdb calls TRBD1, which cannot be checked without DNA. There are 15 residues in the CDR3. Germline CDR1 is SGHVS and CDR2 is FQNEAQ. The CDR3 sequence is CASSARDRDEETQYF.

The chain couples TRBV7-9 to TRBJ1-2. The CDR3 runs 16 residues. CDR1 is SEHNR and CDR2 is FQNEAQ in the germline V gene (reference sequence). The CDR3 sequence is CASSLAQQQANYGYAF.

The chain employs TRBV4-1 and TRBJ2-3; TCRdb names TRBD1, which stays unverified in the absence of DNA. Germline V gene lookup returns CDR1 MGHRA and CDR2 YSYEKL. The CDR3 length is 15 residues. CDR3 sequence: CASSQEGQVTDTQYF.

The chain employs TRBV15 and TRBJ1-1. The CDR3 contains 12 residues. In germline, CDR1 is LNHNV, CDR2 YYDKDF (reference sequence). CDR3: CATSEGNTEAFF.

The chain couples TRBV6-2 or TRBV6-3 to TRBJ2-2; no DNA is available, so the TRBD2 call from TCRdb remains unchecked. CDR1 MNHEY and CDR2 SVGEGT come from the germline V gene. This CDR3 has 15 amino acids. The CDR3 is CASSSGTSNTGELFF.